One and the same sample provided the 8 T cell receptor beta chains below, sequenced in a study of cytomegalovirus exposure and HLA in healthy donors. Sequencing was performed with immunoSEQ multiplex PCR; in TCRdb, only in-frame clones are kept and a portion is missing. The table lists roughly 75,000 clones, roughly 95% of them singletons. The specimen was PBMCs. These receptors all come from a woman between 18 and 29 years old in good health and CMV-seropositive.

DNA for the CDR3: TGTGCCAGCAGTTTAGGGGCAGCTTCATACAATGAGCAGTTCTTC. Its protein is CASSLGAASYNEQFF. This chain links TRBV28 with TRBJ2-1, with D possibly being TRBD1 (5 bases). Germline values: CDR1 MDHEN, CDR2 SYDVKM. The CDR3 runs to 15 residues. V was shortened by 2 bases and J by 4 bases, with 12 bases between the two germline ends.

The rearrangement uses TRBV4-2 and TRBJ1-2; 10 nucleotides agree with TRBD1. The CDR3 is 15 residues long. V dropped 0 bases and J dropped 7; count of bases not matched to a gene: 5. Germline V gene lookup returns CDR1 LGHNA and CDR2 YNFKEQ. The CDR3 coding sequence is TGTGCCAGCAGCCAAGATGGGACAGGGGCGGGTGGCTACACCTTC. It specifies CASSQDGTGAGGYTF.

DNA for the CDR3: TGCGCCAGCAGCCAGCATAGCGGGGGAGCCTACGAGCAGTACTTC. Its translation: CASSQHSGGAYEQYF. This sequence joins TRBV4-1 and TRBJ2-7; 9 bases map to TRBD2. CDR1 MGHRA and CDR2 YSYEKL come from the germline V gene. The ends lost 3 bases at V and 2 bases at J; junction bases unmatched: 5. The CDR3 is made up of 15 amino acids.

In this sample, this clone turned up once. This chain joins TRBV28 and TRBJ2-7, with D possibly matching TRBD1 (6 bases). Trimming removed 6 bases from V and 2 bases from J, with 11 bases in between. CDR3 size: 13 residues. Germline lookup yields CDR1 MDHEN and CDR2 SYDVKM. CDR3: CASRGQGTYEQYF. The CDR3 DNA reads TGTGCCAGCAGAGGGCAGGGGACCTACGAGCAGTACTTC. The full variable domain, completed using reference TRBV28 and TRBJ2-7, is DVKVTQSSRYLVKRTGEKVFLECVQDMDHENMFWYRQDPGLGLRLIYFSYDVKMKEKGDIPEGYSVSREKKERFSLILESASTNQTSMYLCASRGQGTYEQYFGPGTRLTVT.

The J gene is TRBJ2-5, the V gene TRBV9; TRBD2 agrees at 7 bases. Germline CDR1 reads SGDLS; CDR2 reads YYNGEE. This CDR3 has 15 residues. With 0 bases clipped from V and 2 bases from J, the junction kept 4 bases outside the gene matches. CDR3 in amino acids: CASSVGGGRQETQYF. CDR3 bases: TGTGCCAGCAGCGTAGGGGGAGGGCGGCAAGAGACCCAGTACTTC. Full variable domain (remainder filled in from reference TRBV9 and TRBJ2-5): DSGVTQTPKHLITATGQRVTLRCSPRSGDLSVYWYQQSLDQGLQFLIQYYNGEERAKGNILERFSAQQFPDLHSELNLSSLELGDSALYFCASSVGGGRQETQYFGPGTRLLVL.

This clone has a single count. J is TRBJ2-1 and V is TRBV9; 8 bases line up with TRBD2. The CDR3 is 17 residues long. CDR1 is SGDLS, CDR2 YYNGEE, per germline. Unmatched junction bases numbered 8, after V lost 0 bases and J lost 3 bases. DNA for the CDR3: TGTGCCAGCAGCGTAGGAGTCACTAGCGGATTCTACAATGAGCAGTTCTTC. It translates to CASSVGVTSGFYNEQFF.

The chain recombines TRBV7-2 with TRBJ2-7, with 7 nucleotides matching TRBD1. Germline loops: CDR1 SGHTA, CDR2 FQGNSA. This CDR3 is built from 15 residues. Trimming cost V 5 bases and J 0 bases; bases outside gene matches: 7. As DNA, the CDR3 is TGTGCCAGCAGCGGAGGACAGGCGAGCTCCTACGAGCAGTACTTC. Its protein is CASSGGQASSYEQYF. Variable domain in full (rest from reference TRBV7-2 and TRBJ2-7): GAGVSQSPSNKVTEKGKDVELRCDPISGHTALYWYRQSLGQGLEFLIYFQGNSAPDKSGLPSDRFSAERTGGSVSTLTIQRTQQEDSAVYLCASSGGQASSYEQYFGPGTRLTVT.

This chain uses TRBV6-5 with TRBJ2-3; the D gene is possibly TRBD2 (6 bases). V was pared by 5 bases and J by 0 bases, with 12 bases between. The CDR3 sequence is 15 residues long. Germline assignment: CDR1 MNHEY and CDR2 SVGAGI. CDR3 in DNA: TGTGCCAGCAGTCCTAGCGTCGGAAGCACAGATACGCAGTATTTT. Amino acids: CASSPSVGSTDTQYF.